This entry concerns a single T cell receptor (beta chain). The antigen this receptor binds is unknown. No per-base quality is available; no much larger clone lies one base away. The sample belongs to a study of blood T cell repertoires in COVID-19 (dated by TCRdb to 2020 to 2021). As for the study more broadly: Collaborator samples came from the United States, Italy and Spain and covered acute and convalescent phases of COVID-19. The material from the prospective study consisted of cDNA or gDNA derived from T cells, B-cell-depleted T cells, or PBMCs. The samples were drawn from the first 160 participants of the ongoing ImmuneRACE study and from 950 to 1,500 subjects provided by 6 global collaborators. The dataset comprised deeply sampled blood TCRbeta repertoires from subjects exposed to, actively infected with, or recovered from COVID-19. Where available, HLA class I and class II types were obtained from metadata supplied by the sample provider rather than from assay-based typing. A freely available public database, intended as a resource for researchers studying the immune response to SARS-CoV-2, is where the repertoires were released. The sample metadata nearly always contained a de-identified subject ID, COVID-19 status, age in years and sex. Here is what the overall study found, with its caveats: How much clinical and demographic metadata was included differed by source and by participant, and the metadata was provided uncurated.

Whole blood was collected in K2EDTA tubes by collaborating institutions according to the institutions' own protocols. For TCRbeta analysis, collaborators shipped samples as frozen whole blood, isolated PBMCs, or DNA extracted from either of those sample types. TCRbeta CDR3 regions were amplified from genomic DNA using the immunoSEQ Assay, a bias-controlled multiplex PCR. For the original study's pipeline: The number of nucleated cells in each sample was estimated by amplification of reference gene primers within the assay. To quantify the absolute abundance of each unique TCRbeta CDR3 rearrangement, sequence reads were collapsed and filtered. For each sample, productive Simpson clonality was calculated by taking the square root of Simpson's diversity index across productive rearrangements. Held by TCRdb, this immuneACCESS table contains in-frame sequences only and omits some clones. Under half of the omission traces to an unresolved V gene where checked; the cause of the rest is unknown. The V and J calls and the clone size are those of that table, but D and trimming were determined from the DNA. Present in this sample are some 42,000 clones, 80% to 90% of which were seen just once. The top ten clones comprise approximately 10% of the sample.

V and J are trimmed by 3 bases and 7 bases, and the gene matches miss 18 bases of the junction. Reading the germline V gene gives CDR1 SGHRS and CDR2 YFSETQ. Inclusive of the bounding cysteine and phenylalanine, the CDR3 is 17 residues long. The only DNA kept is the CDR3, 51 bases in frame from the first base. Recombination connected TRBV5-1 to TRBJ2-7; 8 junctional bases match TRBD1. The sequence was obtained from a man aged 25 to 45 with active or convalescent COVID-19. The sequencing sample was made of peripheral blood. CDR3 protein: CASSSQGVARGLGEQYF. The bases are TGCGCCAGCAGCTCCCAGGGGGTGGCCAGGGGGCTGGGAGAGCAGTACTTC.